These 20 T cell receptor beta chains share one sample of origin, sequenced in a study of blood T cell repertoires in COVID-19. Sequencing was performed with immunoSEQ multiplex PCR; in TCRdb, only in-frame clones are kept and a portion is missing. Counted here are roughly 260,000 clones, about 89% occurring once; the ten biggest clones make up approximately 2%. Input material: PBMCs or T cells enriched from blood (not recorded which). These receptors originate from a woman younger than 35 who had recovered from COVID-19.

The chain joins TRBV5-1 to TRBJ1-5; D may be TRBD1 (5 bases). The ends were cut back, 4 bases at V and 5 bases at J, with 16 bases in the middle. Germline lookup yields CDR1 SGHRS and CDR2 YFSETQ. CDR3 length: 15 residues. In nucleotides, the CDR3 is TGCGCCAGCAGCCCCGGATGGGGGGGGGATCAGCCCCAGCATTTT. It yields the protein CASSPGWGGDQPQHF.

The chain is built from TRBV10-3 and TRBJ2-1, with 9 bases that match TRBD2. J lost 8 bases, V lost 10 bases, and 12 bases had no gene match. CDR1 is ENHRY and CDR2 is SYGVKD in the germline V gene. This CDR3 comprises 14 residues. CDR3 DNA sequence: TGTGCCACGAATAGACTAGCGGAGATGGATGAGCAGTTCTTC. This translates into CATNRLAEMDEQFF.

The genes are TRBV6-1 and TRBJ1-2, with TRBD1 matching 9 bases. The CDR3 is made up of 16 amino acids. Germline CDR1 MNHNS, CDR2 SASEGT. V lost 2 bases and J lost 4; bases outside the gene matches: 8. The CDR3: CASSETDRGGGYGYTF. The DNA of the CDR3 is TGTGCCAGCAGTGAAACGGACAGGGGTGGAGGCTATGGCTACACCTTC.

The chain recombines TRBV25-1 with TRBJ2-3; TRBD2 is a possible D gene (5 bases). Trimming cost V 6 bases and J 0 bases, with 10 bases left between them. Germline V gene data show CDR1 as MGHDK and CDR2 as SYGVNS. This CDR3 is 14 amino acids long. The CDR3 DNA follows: TGTGCCAGCAGCTCCTGGAGGAGCACAGATACGCAGTATTTT. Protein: CASSSWRSTDTQYF.

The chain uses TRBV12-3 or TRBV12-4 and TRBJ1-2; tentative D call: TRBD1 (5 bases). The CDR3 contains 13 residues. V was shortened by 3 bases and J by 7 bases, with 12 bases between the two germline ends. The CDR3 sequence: CASSLGRYGGYTF. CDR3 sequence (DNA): TGTGCCAGCAGTTTGGGGCGGTATGGTGGCTACACCTTC.

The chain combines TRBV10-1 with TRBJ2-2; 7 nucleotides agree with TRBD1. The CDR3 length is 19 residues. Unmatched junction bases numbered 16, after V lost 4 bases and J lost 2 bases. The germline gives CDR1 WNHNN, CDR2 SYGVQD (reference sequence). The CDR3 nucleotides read TGCGCCAGCAGTGCCCGACAGGGTAGTTGTCCCCTTAACACCGGGGAGCTGTTTTTT. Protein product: CASSARQGSCPLNTGELFF.

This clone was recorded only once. CDR3 sequence reads: CASSLVGEETQYF. In nucleotides, the CDR3 is TGCGCCAGCAGCTTGGTCGGGGAAGAGACCCAGTACTTC. The chain couples TRBV5-1 to TRBJ2-5; D might be TRBD2 (5 bases). This CDR3 is 13 amino acids long. CDR1 and CDR2 (germline): SGHRS, YFSETQ. The V end lost 0 bases, the J end lost 3 bases, and 6 bases lay between the germline ends.

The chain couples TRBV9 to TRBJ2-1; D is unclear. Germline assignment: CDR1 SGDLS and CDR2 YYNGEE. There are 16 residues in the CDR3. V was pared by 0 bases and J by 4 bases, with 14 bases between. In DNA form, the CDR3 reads TGTGCCAGCAGCGTAGTCGCGGCGACTTGGTACAATGAGCAGTTCTTC. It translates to CASSVVAATWYNEQFF.

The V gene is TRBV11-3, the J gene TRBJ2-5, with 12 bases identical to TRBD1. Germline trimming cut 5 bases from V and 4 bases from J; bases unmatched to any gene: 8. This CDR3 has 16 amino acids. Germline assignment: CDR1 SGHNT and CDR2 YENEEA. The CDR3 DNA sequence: TGTGCCAGCAGCGCCTGGGGACAGGGGGCTGGAGAGACCCAGTACTTC. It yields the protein CASSAWGQGAGETQYF.

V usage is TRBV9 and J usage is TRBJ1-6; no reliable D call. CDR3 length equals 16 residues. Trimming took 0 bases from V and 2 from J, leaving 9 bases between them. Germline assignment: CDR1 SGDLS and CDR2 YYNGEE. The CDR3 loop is CASSVGSLPYNSPLHF. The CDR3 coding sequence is TGTGCCAGCAGCGTAGGCTCACTTCCCTATAATTCACCCCTCCACTTT.

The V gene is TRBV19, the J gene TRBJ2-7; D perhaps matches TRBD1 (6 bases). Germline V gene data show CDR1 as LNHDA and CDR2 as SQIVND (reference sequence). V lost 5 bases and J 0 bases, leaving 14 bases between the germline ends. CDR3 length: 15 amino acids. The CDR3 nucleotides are TGTGCCAGTAGTCTAACAGGGATCCCCTCCTACGAGCAGTACTTC. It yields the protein CASSLTGIPSYEQYF.

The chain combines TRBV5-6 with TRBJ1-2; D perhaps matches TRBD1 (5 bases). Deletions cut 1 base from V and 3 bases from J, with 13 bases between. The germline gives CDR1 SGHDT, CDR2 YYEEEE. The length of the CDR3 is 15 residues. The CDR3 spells CASSLRQTGDYGYTF. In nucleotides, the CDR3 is TGTGCCAGCAGCTTGAGACAGACGGGGGACTATGGCTACACCTTC. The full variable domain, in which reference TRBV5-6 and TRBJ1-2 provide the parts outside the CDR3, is DAGVTQSPTHLIKTRGQQVTLRCSPKSGHDTVSWYQQALGQGPQFIFQYYEEEERQRGNFPDRFSGHQFPNYSSELNVNALLLGDSALYLCASSLRQTGDYGYTFGSGTRLTVV.

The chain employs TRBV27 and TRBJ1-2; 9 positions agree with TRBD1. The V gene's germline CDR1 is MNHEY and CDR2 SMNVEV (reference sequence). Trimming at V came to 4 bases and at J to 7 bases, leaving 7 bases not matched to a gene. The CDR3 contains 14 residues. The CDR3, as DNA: TGTGCCAGCAGTTCTCCGACAGGGGGAGGTGGCTACACCTTC. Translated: CASSSPTGGGGYTF.

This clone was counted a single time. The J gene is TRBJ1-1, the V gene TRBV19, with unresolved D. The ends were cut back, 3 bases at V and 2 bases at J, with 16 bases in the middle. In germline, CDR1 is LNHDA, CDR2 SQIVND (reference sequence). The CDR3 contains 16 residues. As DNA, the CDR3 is TGTGCCAGTAGTATTGGACTTGGCGGCACAAACACTGAAGCTTTCTTT. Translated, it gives CASSIGLGGTNTEAFF.

This chain's CDR3 is CASSRQGSRNYGYTF. The CDR3 nucleotides read TGTGCCAGCAGCAGACAGGGGTCTCGAAACTATGGCTACACCTTC. The chain is built from TRBV6-5 and TRBJ1-2, with 8 bases matching TRBD1. Germline values: CDR1 MNHEY, CDR2 SVGAGI. Losses at the gene ends were 6 bases for V and 2 bases for J; bases not matched to a gene: 8. The CDR3 totals 15 residues.

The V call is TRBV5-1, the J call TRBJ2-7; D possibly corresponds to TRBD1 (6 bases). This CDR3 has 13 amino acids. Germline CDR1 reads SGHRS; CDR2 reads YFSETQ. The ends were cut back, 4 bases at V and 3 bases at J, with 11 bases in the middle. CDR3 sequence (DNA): TGCGCCAGCAGCATAAGACAGGACTACGAGCAGTACTTC. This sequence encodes CASSIRQDYEQYF.

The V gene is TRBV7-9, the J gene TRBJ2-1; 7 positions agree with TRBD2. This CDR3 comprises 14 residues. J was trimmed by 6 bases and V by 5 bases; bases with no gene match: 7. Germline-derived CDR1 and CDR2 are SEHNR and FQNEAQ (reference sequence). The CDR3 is CASSTGGPLNEQFF. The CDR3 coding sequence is TGTGCCAGCAGCACGGGAGGACCTCTCAATGAGCAGTTCTTC.

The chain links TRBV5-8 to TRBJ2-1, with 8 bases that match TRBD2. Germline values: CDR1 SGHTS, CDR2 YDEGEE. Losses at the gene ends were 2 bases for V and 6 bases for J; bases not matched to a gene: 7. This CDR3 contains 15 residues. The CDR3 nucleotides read TGTGCCAGCAGCTTCGCTAGCGGGTTCGGCAATGAGCAGTTCTTC. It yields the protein CASSFASGFGNEQFF. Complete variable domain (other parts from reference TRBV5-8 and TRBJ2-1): EAGVTQSPTHLIKTRGQQATLRCSPISGHTSVYWYQQALGLGLQFLLWYDEGEERNRGNFPPRFSGRQFPNYSSELNVNALELEDSALYLCASSFASGFGNEQFFGPGTRLTVL.

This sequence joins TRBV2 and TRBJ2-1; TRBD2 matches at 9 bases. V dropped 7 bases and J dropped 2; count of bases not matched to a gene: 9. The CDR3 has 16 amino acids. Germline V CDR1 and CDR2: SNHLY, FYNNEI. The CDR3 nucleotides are TGTGCCAGCAAGGCTAGCGGGACCACTACCTACAATGAGCAGTTCTTC. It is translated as CASKASGTTTYNEQFF. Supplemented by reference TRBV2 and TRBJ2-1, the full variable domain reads EPEVTQTPSHQVTQMGQEVILRCVPISNHLYFYWYRQILGQKVEFLVSFYNNEISEKSEIFDDQFSVERPDGSNFTLKIRSTKLEDSAMYFCASKASGTTTYNEQFFGPGTRLTVL.

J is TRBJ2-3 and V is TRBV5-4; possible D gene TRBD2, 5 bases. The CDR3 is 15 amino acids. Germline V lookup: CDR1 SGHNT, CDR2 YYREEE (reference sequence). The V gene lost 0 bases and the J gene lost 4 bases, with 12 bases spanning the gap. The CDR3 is CASSLASSWADTQYF. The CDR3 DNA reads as TGTGCCAGCAGCTTGGCGTCTAGCTGGGCAGATACGCAGTATTTT.